This T cell receptor beta chain comes out of a study of control samples from healthy donors and cancer patients. V lost 5 bases, J lost 2 bases, and 24 bases lay in between. The germline V gene has CDR1 LNHNV and CDR2 YYDKDF (reference sequence). The CDR3 extends over 18 amino acids. Profiling relied on immunoSEQ multiplex PCR, and the TCRdb table lists in-frame clones only, not all of them. The sample contains 60,000 to 70,000 clones, over 65% of which appear only once. Source material: PBMCs. The genes are TRBV15 and TRBJ1-2; D is perhaps TRBD1 (6 bases). This receptor was obtained from a woman aged 45-60 years with lung cancer. The CDR3 here is CATSQASDRKIRNYGYTF. In nucleotides, the CDR3 is TGTGCCACCAGCCAAGCCTCCGACAGGAAGATAAGGAACTATGGCTACACCTTC.